The 29 T cell receptor beta chains in this list originate from one sample, sequenced in a study of T-cell memory formation after mild COVID-19. TCRdb re-analysed the 5' RACE reads in MiXCR, keeping a single row per CDR3 protein. The table lists 470,000 or so distinct CDR3 sequences, 15% to 20% of them singletons. The specimen was PBMCs or a T cell subset sorted from them (not recorded which). The source of these receptors is an adult woman who had mild COVID-19 (a few samples of this study predate the infection). Cell type and time point are not known.

This clonotype came up many times. This sequence joins TRBV7-2 and TRBJ2-1, with D perhaps TRBD2 (6 bases). Germline CDR1 SGHTA, CDR2 FQGNSA. This CDR3 spans 13 amino acids. The ends were cut back, 8 bases at V and 8 bases at J, with 16 bases in the middle. As DNA, the CDR3 is TGTGCCAGCGGGAGGACGGTTCTGTATGAGCAGTTCTTC. It yields the protein CASGRTVLYEQFF.

The rearrangement uses TRBV12-3 or TRBV12-4 and TRBJ2-1; TRBD2 aligns across 8 bases. The trim removed 3 bases at V and 7 bases at J, leaving 5 bases unmatched. This CDR3 has 14 amino acids. CDR3 DNA sequence: TGTGCCAGCAGTTTCTGGGCTAGCGGGAATGAGCAGTTCTTC. Translation gives CASSFWASGNEQFF.

This clonotype was observed a few times. The chain links TRBV20-1 to TRBJ1-2; D is uncertain. With 3 bases removed from V and 3 bases from J, the gap between germline ends came to 17 bases. The germline V gene has CDR1 DFQATT and CDR2 SNEGSKA (reference sequence). The CDR3 extends over 15 amino acids. The CDR3 loop reads CSARVVPSGDYGYTF. The DNA of the CDR3 is TGCAGTGCTAGGGTAGTACCATCTGGGGACTATGGCTACACCTTC.

This clonotype turned up a few times. V gene TRBV4-1 combines with J gene TRBJ1-1, with D unresolved. Trimming pared 4 bases from V and 1 base from J, leaving 13 bases between. Germline CDR1 and CDR2: MGHRA and YSYEKL. The CDR3 sequence is 15 residues long. DNA for the CDR3: TGCGCCAGCAGCCCCCCCTGGGCCGGGAACACTGAAGCTTTCTTT. Translation: CASSPPWAGNTEAFF.

V is TRBV20-1 and J is TRBJ1-5, with a weak D call TRBD1 (5 bases). This CDR3 contains 14 residues. Germline values: CDR1 DFQATT, CDR2 SNEGSKA (reference sequence). V was trimmed by 3 bases and J by 4 bases, leaving 13 bases between them. In DNA, the CDR3 is TGCAGTGCTAGGGGGGGAGGGCAAAATCAGCCCCAGCATTTT. It encodes CSARGGGQNQPQHF.

The table lists this clonotype with a few counts. The rearrangement joins TRBV10-3 to TRBJ2-7, with a tentative D call TRBD2 (6 bases). The CDR3 is made up of 14 amino acids. Per the germline V gene, CDR1 is ENHRY and CDR2 is SYGVKD. V dropped 7 bases and J dropped 6 bases, with 19 bases sitting between them. The CDR3 sequence is CAITKTREGSEQYF. Written as DNA, the CDR3 is TGTGCCATCACTAAGACTAGAGAAGGAAGCGAGCAGTACTTC.

V is TRBV20-1 and J is TRBJ1-5; TRBD1 might be the D (5 bases). Germline CDR1 DFQATT, CDR2 SNEGSKA (reference sequence). Trimming left V 7 bases short and J 6 bases short, with 19 bases between. The CDR3 totals 14 residues. CDR3: CSGYHGGRGQPQHF. CDR3 nucleotide sequence: TGCAGTGGATACCACGGGGGGAGAGGTCAGCCCCAGCATTTT.

This clonotype was picked up many times. The rearrangement uses TRBV3-1 and TRBJ2-5, with D unresolved. Trimming removed 2 bases at V and 5 bases at J, with 12 bases between. The CDR3 covers 14 residues. The V gene's germline CDR1 is LGHDT and CDR2 YNNKEL (reference sequence). For the CDR3, the DNA is TGTGCCAGCAGCCAACCATTGGGCTGGGAGACCCAGTACTTC. Translating it yields CASSQPLGWETQYF.

The chain is built from TRBV20-1 and TRBJ2-2; D gene ambiguous. Between the trimmed V and J ends, which lost 0 bases and 2 bases, there was a span of 7 bases. CDR1 is DFQATT, CDR2 SNEGSKA, per germline (reference sequence). The CDR3 is made up of 14 amino acids. The CDR3 sequence: CSAREDLNTGELFF. CDR3 DNA sequence: TGCAGTGCTAGAGAGGACCTTAACACCGGGGAGCTGTTTTTT.

This clonotype appeared a few times. The rearrangement joins TRBV6-6 to TRBJ1-3; D possibly corresponds to TRBD1 (5 bases). CDR1 and CDR2 (germline): MNHNY, SVGAGI (reference sequence). V was pared by 5 bases and J by 0 bases, with 8 bases between. This CDR3 comprises 14 residues. This CDR3 reads CASSMGVSGNTIYF. CDR3 coding DNA: TGTGCCAGCAGTATGGGGGTCTCTGGAAACACCATATATTTT.

V is TRBV5-1 and J is TRBJ2-4, with 7 bases that match TRBD2. The CDR3 contains 16 residues. Per germline, CDR1 SGHRS and CDR2 YFSETQ. J lost 4 bases, V lost 0 bases, and 7 bases had no gene match. In DNA, the CDR3 is TGCGCCAGCAGCTTGGTGGGCGGGGGTACGAAAAACATTCAGTACTTC. It translates to CASSLVGGGTKNIQYF.

The rearrangement links TRBV7-8 to TRBJ1-1, with D hard to call. The germline V and J ends were trimmed by 0 bases and 10 bases, with 15 bases remaining between them. CDR3 length: 14 amino acids. Germline CDR1 reads SGHVS; CDR2 reads FQNEAQ. CDR3: CASSLAAGNKGAFF. The CDR3 DNA is TGTGCCAGCAGCTTAGCGGCAGGAAACAAGGGAGCTTTCTTT.

The chain couples TRBV6-4 to TRBJ2-5; 13 nucleotides agree with TRBD2. Germline trimming cut 7 bases from V and 4 bases from J; bases unmatched to any gene: 9. The germline gives CDR1 MRHNA, CDR2 SNTAGT. The CDR3 consists of 16 residues. In nucleotides, the CDR3 is TGTGCCAGCACCAGGACTAGCGGGAGTTCGGGAGAGACCCAGTACTTC. Translated, it gives CASTRTSGSSGETQYF.

This clonotype was seen only a few times. The chain uses TRBV4-1 and TRBJ1-2, with D uncertain. The CDR3 consists of 14 residues. CDR1 is MGHRA, CDR2 YSYEKL, per germline. V was clipped by 4 bases and J by 8 bases, with 17 bases between them. The CDR3 region has the DNA TGCGCCAGCAGCCCCTGGACGGGCAGTTGGGGCTACACCTTC. Protein sequence: CASSPWTGSWGYTF.

This clonotype has more than one count but fewer than ten. The chain has TRBV9 and TRBJ2-1; D is perhaps TRBD2 (5 bases). Trimming pared 1 base from V and 6 bases from J, leaving 14 bases between. The CDR3 extends over 15 amino acids. Germline CDR1 SGDLS, CDR2 YYNGEE. The CDR3 reads CASSVSTIAGNEQFF. CDR3 coding DNA: TGTGCCAGCAGCGTATCCACCATCGCGGGCAATGAGCAGTTCTTC.

This chain links TRBV12-3 or TRBV12-4 with TRBJ1-4; tentative D call: TRBD1 (5 bases). The CDR3 length is 14 residues. V lost 6 bases, J lost 11 bases, and 19 bases lay in between. The DNA of the CDR3 is TGTGCCAGCAGCCCCGGGACGCTCAGGTTGAAACTGTTTTTT. It translates to CASSPGTLRLKLFF.

The chain uses TRBV6-6 and TRBJ2-7, with D possibly matching TRBD1 (5 bases). Trimming cost V 4 bases and J 0 bases, with 10 bases left between them. CDR1 is MNHNY, CDR2 SVGAGI, per germline (reference sequence). This CDR3 region has 14 residues. CDR3 residues: CASSFRQNSYEQYF. CDR3 nucleotides: TGTGCCAGCAGTTTCCGACAGAACTCCTACGAGCAGTACTTC.

In this sample, this clonotype turned up a few times. The V and J genes are TRBV29-1 and TRBJ2-1; TRBD2 matches at 9 bases. With 7 bases clipped from V and 8 bases from J, the junction kept 9 bases outside the gene matches. This CDR3 is 13 amino acids long. Germline loops: CDR1 SQVTM, CDR2 ANQGSEA. The CDR3 sequence is CSANSGSTYEQFF. The DNA for the CDR3 is TGCAGCGCCAATAGCGGGAGTACGTATGAGCAGTTCTTC.

The CDR3 coding sequence is TGTGCCAGTAGTCATAGGGGACTAGCGGGAGGAGGCCAGGGGGAGCTGTTTTTT. Amino acids: CASSHRGLAGGGQGELFF. The rearrangement joins TRBV19 to TRBJ2-2; 15 bases match TRBD2. The CDR3 consists of 18 residues. CDR1 is LNHDA, CDR2 SQIVND, per germline (reference sequence). V was clipped by 5 bases and J by 8 bases; unmatched bases: 12. The full variable domain, rest sourced from reference TRBV19 and TRBJ2-2, is DGGITQSPKYLFRKEGQNVTLSCEQNLNHDAMYWYRQDPGQGLRLIYYSQIVNDFQKGDIAEGYSVSREKKESFPLTVTSAQKNPTAFYLCASSHRGLAGGGQGELFFGEGSRLTVL.

This clonotype was counted at least ten times. The genes are TRBV12-3 or TRBV12-4 and TRBJ2-7; D is possibly TRBD2 (6 bases). This CDR3 region has 12 residues. Deletions cut 0 bases from V and 6 bases from J, with 6 bases between. Here the CDR3 reads CASSLAGGEQYF. In DNA form, the CDR3 reads TGTGCCAGCAGTTTAGCGGGGGGCGAGCAGTACTTC.

This clonotype was recorded a few times. The chain couples TRBV13 to TRBJ2-7; TRBD2 matches 14 bases. CDR3 size: 16 residues. Trimming removed 5 bases from V and 1 base from J; junction bases left unmatched: 4. Germline CDR1 PRHDT, CDR2 FYEKMQ (reference sequence). The CDR3 sequence is CASSQGLAGGSYEQYF. For the CDR3, the DNA is TGTGCCAGCAGCCAAGGACTAGCGGGAGGTTCCTACGAGCAGTACTTC. Drawing the rest from reference TRBV13 and TRBJ2-7, the complete variable domain is AAGVIQSPRHLIKEKRETATLKCYPIPRHDTVYWYQQGPGQDPQFLISFYEKMQSDKGSIPDRFSAQQFSDYHSELNMSSLELGDSALYFCASSQGLAGGSYEQYFGPGTRLTVT.

This clonotype has just a few counts. The gene calls are TRBV6-1 and TRBJ1-6; maybe TRBD1 (5 bases). The CDR3 has 16 residues. V was shortened by 3 bases and J by 9 bases, with 18 bases between the two germline ends. CDR1 MNHNS and CDR2 SASEGT come from the germline V gene. DNA of the CDR3: TGTGCCAGCAGTGACGCTTCCGGGTCTAGGGGTTCACCCCTCCACTTT. Residues: CASSDASGSRGSPLHF.

In regard to this clonotype: The germline gene is not matched at one end of the junction; a read error may be the cause. The rearrangement uses TRBV7-2 and TRBJ2-1; TRBD2 matches at 10 bases. Germline-derived CDR1 and CDR2 are SGHTA and FQGNSA. The length of the CDR3 is 12 residues. CDR3 DNA: TGTGCCAGCAGCTTAAGCGGGAGGGAAAGAATCTTC. Translation: CASSLSGRERIF.

The rearrangement links TRBV12-3 or TRBV12-4 to TRBJ2-7; no firm D call. Trimming pared 0 bases from V and 6 bases from J, leaving 9 bases between. The CDR3 totals 13 residues. CDR3 region: CASSLASSLEQYF. The CDR3 nucleotides read TGTGCCAGCAGTTTAGCCAGTAGTCTCGAGCAGTACTTC.

The chain is built from TRBV7-8 and TRBJ1-2, with TRBD1 matching over 8 bases. After removal of 5 bases from V and 1 base from J, the junction contained 9 bases not matched to a gene. Per the germline V gene, CDR1 is SGHVS and CDR2 is FQNEAQ. This CDR3 has 16 residues. The CDR3 sequence: CASSGLGTGFNYGYTF. DNA of the CDR3: TGTGCCAGCAGCGGATTGGGGACAGGATTTAACTATGGCTACACCTTC.

This clonotype occurred many times. The rearrangement links TRBV29-1 to TRBJ2-5, with D hard to call. This CDR3 contains 12 residues. Deletions cut 3 bases from V and 1 base from J, with 6 bases between. Germline V gives CDR1 SQVTM, CDR2 ANQGSEA. CDR3 bases: TGCAGCGTTGATAAGGGCCAAGAGACCCAGTACTTC. Protein product: CSVDKGQETQYF.

This clonotype was seen only a few times. The gene calls are TRBV6-2 or TRBV6-3 and TRBJ2-7; TRBD1 agrees at 8 bases. CDR3 length: 14 residues. The V gene's germline CDR1 is MNHEY and CDR2 SVGEGT. V was clipped by 5 bases and J by 3 bases; unmatched bases: 6. The CDR3 is CASSHYGTGYEQYF. The CDR3 nucleotides read TGTGCCAGCAGTCACTATGGGACAGGCTACGAGCAGTACTTC.

This rearrangement joins TRBV10-2 to TRBJ1-5; unclear D gene. CDR3 length: 16 amino acids. The V end was cut by 0 bases, the J end by 4 bases, with 13 bases between. The germline V gene has CDR1 WSHSY and CDR2 SAAADI. The CDR3 bases are TGCGCCAGCAGTGAGTCCATGGGGTCACTAAATCAGCCCCAGCATTTT. This translates into CASSESMGSLNQPQHF.

The genes are TRBV7-7 and TRBJ2-5, with 8 bases that match TRBD2. The CDR3 covers 14 residues. Trimming took 2 bases from V and 5 from J; bases not matched to a gene: 4. CDR1 SSHAT and CDR2 FNYEAQ come from the germline V gene (reference sequence). The CDR3 loop is CASSLRSGGETQYF. The DNA for the CDR3 is TGTGCCAGCAGCTTACGTTCGGGGGGGGAGACCCAGTACTTC. The variable domain in full, with the rest retrieved from reference TRBV7-7 and TRBJ2-5, is GAGVSQSPRYKVTKRGQDVTLRCDPISSHATLYWYQQALGQGPEFLTYFNYEAQPDKSGLPSDRFSAERPEGSISTLTIQRTEQRDSAMYRCASSLRSGGETQYFGPGTRLLVL.